Below, 30 T cell receptor beta chains from the same sample are listed, as sequenced in a study of T cell responses to AZD1222 COVID-19 vaccine (dated by TCRdb to the early 2020s). Reading the label with the study, this specimen's time point is: baseline before first vaccination. Library preparation used the immunoSEQ multiplex PCR assay. In its TCRdb copy, this immuneACCESS table keeps in-frame sequences only and misses some clones. Where compared with another copy, unresolved V genes explain less than half of these, and the others have no known cause. The sample table contains 85,000 to 90,000 clones; only one count was recorded for roughly nine tenths of them. The ten largest clones take up approximately 2.1% of the sample. This material consisted of peripheral blood, taken on day 0 of AZD1222 vaccination. These receptors were obtained from an adult in good health.

V usage is TRBV27 and J usage is TRBJ1-6; tentatively, D is TRBD1 (6 bases). Germline assignment: CDR1 MNHEY and CDR2 SMNVEV (reference sequence). V lost 2 bases and J 6 bases, leaving 11 bases between the germline ends. This CDR3 region has 15 residues. The chain's CDR3 is CASSLSGQINSPLHF. DNA of the CDR3: TGTGCCAGCAGTTTAAGTGGACAGATTAATTCACCCCTCCACTTT.

Worth noting for this clone: The CDR3 ends on some other residue instead of the conserved phenylalanine or tryptophan, so this is likely a read error. The DNA is left out, because the CDR3 cannot be placed on it with certainty; the CDR3 is given as TCRdb lists it. The chain combines TRBV11-2 with TRBJ1-2. Inclusive of both ends, the CDR3 amounts to 14 amino acids. Germline V lookup: CDR1 SGHAT, CDR2 FQNNGV. CDR3 protein: CASSLDRGVGVPYI.

The rearrangement uses TRBV3-1 (or the pseudogene TRBV3-2) and TRBJ2-3; possible D gene TRBD1, 5 bases. Germline values: CDR1 LGHDT, CDR2 YNNKEL (reference sequence). V was shortened by 0 bases and J by 4 bases, with 14 bases between the two germline ends. This CDR3 contains 16 residues. CDR3 bases: TGTGCCAGCAGCCAAGAAGGGGCCGGTTATTCAGATACGCAGTATTTT. Translating it yields CASSQEGAGYSDTQYF.

The rearrangement uses TRBV3-1 (or the pseudogene TRBV3-2) and TRBJ2-2; no definite D call. The CDR3 loop spans 14 amino acids. Deletions cut 5 bases from V and 5 bases from J, with 12 bases between. CDR1 is LGHDT, CDR2 YNNKEL, per germline (reference sequence). The CDR3 region is CASSGRLSTGELFF. CDR3 bases: TGTGCCAGCAGCGGTCGCTTAAGTACCGGGGAGCTGTTTTTT.

The V and J genes are TRBV7-9 and TRBJ1-4, with D possibly matching TRBD1 (5 bases). Germline CDR1 and CDR2: SEHNR and FQNEAQ (reference sequence). With 1 base removed from V and 8 bases from J, the gap between germline ends came to 14 bases. The CDR3 has 15 amino acids. The CDR3 here is CASSLDAGRLEKLFF. The CDR3 coding sequence is TGTGCCAGCAGCTTAGACGCGGGACGCCTCGAAAAACTGTTTTTT.

This sequence joins TRBV15 and TRBJ2-1, with 10 bases aligning to TRBD1. The CDR3 runs to 16 residues. The germline V gene encodes CDR1 LNHNV and CDR2 YYDKDF (reference sequence). V trimming: 0 bases; J trimming: 9 bases; junction bases outside the gene matches: 8. The CDR3 bases are TGTGCCACCAGCAGAGAACTTGGACAGGGGGAGAGTGAGCAGTTCTTC. Protein: CATSRELGQGESEQFF.

This chain connects TRBV7-2 to TRBJ2-1; no clear D gene. The germline gives CDR1 SGHTA, CDR2 FQGNSA. V was trimmed by 5 bases and J by 5 bases, leaving 13 bases between them. The CDR3 sequence is 14 residues long. CDR3 amino acids: CASSPAALNNEQFF. Written as DNA, the CDR3 is TGTGCCAGCAGCCCCGCGGCACTAAACAATGAGCAGTTCTTC. Complete variable domain (other parts from reference TRBV7-2 and TRBJ2-1): GAGVSQSPSNKVTEKGKDVELRCDPISGHTALYWYRQSLGQGLEFLIYFQGNSAPDKSGLPSDRFSAERTGGSVSTLTIQRTQQEDSAVYLCASSPAALNNEQFFGPGTRLTVL.

V gene TRBV5-4 combines with J gene TRBJ2-1; 9 bases agree with TRBD2. The CDR3 has 14 residues. CDR1 and CDR2 (germline): SGHNT, YYREEE (reference sequence). With V trimmed by 1 base and J by 9 bases, 5 bases remained unmatched. CDR3 nucleotide sequence: TGTGCCAGCAGCTTGCAGCGGGGGGACCGTGAGCAGTTCTTC. This sequence encodes CASSLQRGDREQFF.

The V gene is TRBV6-6, the J gene TRBJ1-5; 9 positions agree with TRBD1. Trimming removed 2 bases from V and 7 bases from J; junction bases left unmatched: 3. This CDR3 has 14 residues. Germline V CDR1 and CDR2: MNHNY, SVGAGI (reference sequence). In DNA, the CDR3 is TGTGCCAGCAGTTACCGGGACAGGGAACAGCCCCAGCATTTT. Encoded protein: CASSYRDREQPQHF.

The gene calls are TRBV2 and TRBJ1-6, with a tentative D call TRBD1 (5 bases). Between the trimmed V and J ends, which lost 6 bases and 9 bases, there was a span of 12 bases. This CDR3 contains 13 residues. The germline V gene has CDR1 SNHLY and CDR2 FYNNEI. The CDR3 loop is CASRSRERSPLHF. CDR3 sequence (DNA): TGTGCCAGCAGATCCAGGGAGCGTTCACCCCTCCACTTT.

The V gene is TRBV6-6, the J gene TRBJ1-4; D may be TRBD1 (5 bases). V was cut by 0 bases and J by 8 bases, with 13 bases left in between. The CDR3 totals 15 residues. Looked up from germline, CDR1 is MNHNY and CDR2 is SVGAGI (reference sequence). The CDR3 DNA reads TGTGCCAGCAGTTACTCTGCGGAGGGGAGCGAAAAACTGTTTTTT. Protein product: CASSYSAEGSEKLFF.

The J gene is TRBJ1-5, the V gene TRBV2; TRBD1 aligns across 10 bases. The CDR3 runs to 15 residues. Losses at the gene ends were 5 bases for V and 4 bases for J; bases not matched to a gene: 5. Germline V gives CDR1 SNHLY, CDR2 FYNNEI. CDR3 in amino acids: CASSTWTGGNQPQHF. DNA of the CDR3: TGTGCCAGCAGTACCTGGACAGGGGGGAATCAGCCCCAGCATTTT.

The rearrangement uses TRBV7-8 and TRBJ2-1, with D uncertain. The V and J ends lost 4 bases and 7 bases respectively, with 20 bases between them. Germline V gene data show CDR1 as SGHVS and CDR2 as FQNEAQ. The CDR3 sequence is 16 residues long. Written as DNA, the CDR3 is TGTGCCAGCAGCTCAGCCCCTGGCGGTGGTGGGAATGAGCAGTTCTTC. This sequence encodes CASSSAPGGGGNEQFF.

The CDR3 protein is CASSYGYGTSGPSDWELFF. CDR3 sequence (DNA): TGTGCCAGCAGCTATGGTTACGGGACTAGCGGGCCCAGCGACTGGGAGCTGTTTTTT. The chain recombines TRBV7-2 with TRBJ2-2, with 12 bases that match TRBD2. This CDR3 comprises 19 residues. Germline values: CDR1 SGHTA, CDR2 FQGNSA. V trimming: 4 bases; J trimming: 9 bases; junction bases outside the gene matches: 18.

The chain joins TRBV7-7 to TRBJ2-1; TRBD2 aligns across 10 bases. In germline, CDR1 is SSHAT, CDR2 FNYEAQ (reference sequence). Trimming at V came to 1 base and at J to 5 bases, leaving 2 bases not matched to a gene. The CDR3 contains 15 residues. The DNA of the CDR3 is TGTGCCAGCAGCTTAGGACTAGCGGGTGACAATGAGCAGTTCTTC. It translates to CASSLGLAGDNEQFF.

This clone was seen only once. The chain has TRBV6-5 and TRBJ2-7, with 7 bases lining up with TRBD1. The trim removed 6 bases at V and 0 bases at J, leaving 8 bases unmatched. Germline lookup yields CDR1 MNHEY and CDR2 SVGAGI. The CDR3 is 15 amino acids. The CDR3 here is CASSGQGTASYEQYF. Written as DNA, the CDR3 is TGTGCCAGCAGCGGACAAGGGACAGCCTCCTACGAGCAGTACTTC.

The rearrangement joins TRBV29-1 to TRBJ1-1; D may be TRBD1 (5 bases). The ends were cut back, 7 bases at V and 8 bases at J, with 20 bases in the middle. The CDR3 sequence is 13 residues long. The germline V gene encodes CDR1 SQVTM and CDR2 ANQGSEA. In DNA, the CDR3 is TGCAGCGCATGGACCGGGGGTTTAGTAGAAGCTTTCTTT. It is translated as CSAWTGGLVEAFF.

V usage is TRBV6-5 and J usage is TRBJ1-5, with D unclear. The CDR3 sequence is 14 residues long. Trimming left V 2 bases short and J 4 bases short, with 9 bases between. Looked up from germline, CDR1 is MNHEY and CDR2 is SVGAGI. The CDR3 sequence: CASSYGLGNQPQHF. The CDR3 DNA reads TGTGCCAGCAGTTACGGGCTGGGTAATCAGCCCCAGCATTTT.

The chain has TRBV9 and TRBJ1-2, with TRBD1 as a possible D gene (5 bases). Trimming pared 0 bases from V and 4 bases from J, leaving 7 bases between. CDR1 SGDLS and CDR2 YYNGEE come from the germline V gene. This CDR3 has 13 residues. CDR3 coding DNA: TGTGCCAGCAGCGTAGACGGGGGCTATGGCTACACCTTC. It codes for CASSVDGGYGYTF.

The rearrangement links TRBV18 to TRBJ2-2; unclear D gene. This CDR3 is 13 amino acids long. Looked up from germline, CDR1 is KGHSH and CDR2 is LQKENI. V was cut by 5 bases and J by 1 base, with 5 bases left in between. The CDR3 region is CASSAQNTGELFF. DNA of the CDR3: TGTGCCAGCTCAGCCCAGAACACCGGGGAGCTGTTTTTT. Full variable domain (rest looked up from reference TRBV18 and TRBJ2-2): NAGVMQNPRHLVRRRGQEARLRCSPMKGHSHVYWYRQLPEEGLKFMVYLQKENIIDESGMPKERFSAEFPKEGPSILRIQQVVRGDSAAYFCASSAQNTGELFFGEGSRLTVL.

The chain has TRBV27 and TRBJ2-2; 10 bases line up with TRBD1. In germline, CDR1 is MNHEY, CDR2 SMNVEV (reference sequence). Trimming at V came to 7 bases and at J to 5 bases, leaving 4 bases not matched to a gene. This CDR3 comprises 14 residues. CDR3 coding DNA: TGTGCCAGCAAATGGGGACAGGGGACCGGGGAGCTGTTTTTT. This sequence encodes CASKWGQGTGELFF.

CDR3: CASSGSGRSSYNEQFF. CDR3 DNA sequence: TGTGCCAGCAGCGGTAGCGGCAGAAGCTCCTACAATGAGCAGTTCTTC. This chain joins TRBV5-5 and TRBJ2-1; the D gene is possibly TRBD2 (6 bases). This CDR3 contains 16 residues. Trimming pared 4 bases from V and 0 bases from J, leaving 14 bases between. Germline assignment: CDR1 SGHKS and CDR2 YYEKEE (reference sequence).

This chain links TRBV30 with TRBJ2-1; unclear D gene. Trimming stripped 1 base from V and 10 bases from J, with 14 bases between. The CDR3 consists of 13 residues. Germline V gene sequence: CDR1 GTSNPN, CDR2 SVGIG (reference sequence). The CDR3 DNA follows: TGTGCCTGGAGTGGATCCCCGGCCAGCGAGCAGTTCTTC. Its translation is CAWSGSPASEQFF.

The genes are TRBV27 and TRBJ2-1; perhaps TRBD1 as D (6 bases). This CDR3 is built from 15 residues. From germline, CDR1 is MNHEY and CDR2 SMNVEV (reference sequence). V lost 0 bases and J lost 7, with 13 bases in between. CDR3 DNA sequence: TGTGCCAGCAGTTTATCGAAGAGAACAGGGAATGAGCAGTTCTTC. Protein product: CASSLSKRTGNEQFF.

The V call is TRBV7-9, the J call TRBJ2-3; 8 bases line up with TRBD1. This CDR3 spans 13 amino acids. Germline CDR1 is SEHNR and CDR2 is FQNEAQ (reference sequence). V gave up 8 bases and J gave up 8 bases; unmatched junction bases: 9. CDR3 in DNA: TGTGCCAGCGGAAATCAGGGGGCATCTACGCAGTATTTT. Its protein product is CASGNQGASTQYF.

V usage is TRBV5-5 and J usage is TRBJ1-3; no clear D gene. Per the germline V gene, CDR1 is SGHKS and CDR2 is YYEKEE (reference sequence). Trimming took off 0 bases at V and 0 bases at J, with 7 bases between the two ends. The CDR3 contains 15 residues. The CDR3 region is CASSLVTISGNTIYF. In nucleotides, the CDR3 is TGTGCCAGCAGCTTGGTCACTATCTCTGGAAACACCATATATTTT.

The V and J genes are TRBV19 and TRBJ1-4, with 8 bases aligning to TRBD1. V was clipped by 7 bases and J by 4 bases; unmatched bases: 8. The CDR3 totals 15 residues. Germline CDR1 LNHDA, CDR2 SQIVND (reference sequence). The CDR3, as DNA: TGTGCCAGTAACTCACCGGGACAGGTTAATGAAAAACTGTTTTTT. The encoded protein is CASNSPGQVNEKLFF.

This clone was seen a single time. The genes are TRBV3-1 (or the pseudogene TRBV3-2) and TRBJ1-1; D ambiguous. This CDR3 region has 13 residues. Germline CDR1 reads LGHDT; CDR2 reads YNNKEL (reference sequence). V was shortened by 3 bases and J by 0 bases, with 5 bases between the two germline ends. CDR3 nucleotides: TGTGCCAGCAGCCACCCCATGAACACTGAAGCTTTCTTT. It specifies CASSHPMNTEAFF.

The rearrangement uses TRBV3-1 (or the pseudogene TRBV3-2) and TRBJ1-2; D ambiguous. V was trimmed by 0 bases and J by 7 bases, leaving 15 bases between them. The CDR3 has 15 amino acids. From germline, CDR1 is LGHDT and CDR2 YNNKEL (reference sequence). The CDR3, as DNA: TGTGCCAGCAGCCAAGAACGGGCGGAGCGGCGTGGCTACACCTTC. This gives the protein CASSQERAERRGYTF.

The J gene is TRBJ1-1, the V gene TRBV10-1; 7 bases map to TRBD1. The CDR3 runs 14 residues. With 4 bases clipped from V and 4 bases from J, the junction kept 6 bases outside the gene matches. Germline CDR1 WNHNN, CDR2 SYGVQD (reference sequence). CDR3 loop: CASSAGRGSTEAFF. The CDR3 coding sequence is TGCGCCAGCAGTGCGGGCAGGGGGAGCACTGAAGCTTTCTTT.